Below, 10 T cell receptor beta chains from the same sample are listed, as sequenced in a study of CD8+ T cells in alopecia areata. cDNA reverse transcribed from extracted RNA served as the sequencing template. The protocol was immunoSEQ multiplex PCR, while the TCRdb copy is restricted to in-frame clones and leaves out a portion. Of about 99,000 clones in the sample, over 75% were seen once. Treatment here: oral pan-JAK inhibitor, 5-10 mg twice daily. This sample comprised CD8+ T cells sorted from blood, obtained at approximately week 31, from a patient treated with tofacitinib. The receptors originated from a human donor with alopecia areata.

CDR3 residues: CASSLVEGWARTGELFF. In DNA, the CDR3 is TGTGCCAGCAGCTTAGTAGAGGGTTGGGCGCGGACCGGGGAGCTGTTTTTT. This chain joins TRBV7-2 and TRBJ2-2, with D possibly being TRBD2 (5 bases). This CDR3 is built from 17 residues. Deletions cut 1 base from V and 5 bases from J, with 17 bases between. CDR1 and CDR2 from the germline V gene are SGHTA and FQGNSA.

This clone showed up just a few times. The chain combines TRBV2 with TRBJ2-1, with 9 bases aligning to TRBD2. Germline trimming cut 8 bases from V and 9 bases from J; bases unmatched to any gene: 14. CDR3 length equals 15 residues. Germline lookup yields CDR1 SNHLY and CDR2 FYNNEI. CDR3 coding DNA: TGTGCCAGCGTGTTTGGCGAGCGGGAGGACGGTGAGCAGTTCTTC. The encoded protein is CASVFGEREDGEQFF.

CDR3 loop: CASSEKGLAYNNEQFF. For the CDR3, the DNA is TGTGCCAGCAGCGAAAAAGGACTAGCCTATAACAATGAGCAGTTCTTC. The rearrangement links TRBV2 to TRBJ2-1, with 8 nucleotides matching TRBD2. The CDR3 is 16 amino acids. The germline CDR1 and CDR2 sequences are SNHLY and FYNNEI. J gave up 5 bases and V 6 bases, and 12 bases lay outside the gene matches. The entire variable domain, with the rest obtained from reference TRBV2 and TRBJ2-1, is as follows: EPEVTQTPSHQVTQMGQEVILRCVPISNHLYFYWYRQILGQKVEFLVSFYNNEISEKSEIFDDQFSVERPDGSNFTLKIRSTKLEDSAMYFCASSEKGLAYNNEQFFGPGTRLTVL.

The V and J genes are TRBV10-1 and TRBJ2-2; 7 bases align to TRBD1. V trimming: 3 bases; J trimming: 1 base; junction bases outside the gene matches: 2. In germline, CDR1 is WNHNN, CDR2 SYGVQD (reference sequence). This CDR3 contains 15 residues. The CDR3 spells CASSEGTENTGELFF. CDR3 bases: TGCGCCAGCAGTGAAGGGACAGAGAACACCGGGGAGCTGTTTTTT.

The rearrangement uses TRBV19 and TRBJ1-5; D may be TRBD1 (6 bases). Germline V lookup: CDR1 LNHDA, CDR2 SQIVND (reference sequence). CDR3 length: 18 amino acids. The germline V and J ends were trimmed by 3 bases and 0 bases, with 18 bases remaining between them. Here the CDR3 DNA reads TGTGCCAGTAGTATTTTGTCAGGGGCCCCGTATAGCAATCAGCCCCAGCATTTT. It is translated as CASSILSGAPYSNQPQHF.

The rearrangement links TRBV6-1 to TRBJ2-1; 9 positions agree with TRBD2. J gave up 9 bases and V 4 bases, and 7 bases lay outside the gene matches. The CDR3 is made up of 14 amino acids. CDR1 and CDR2 from the germline V gene are MNHNS and SASEGT. The CDR3: CASSVYSGSLEQFF. Written as DNA, the CDR3 is TGTGCCAGCAGTGTATATAGCGGGAGTCTTGAGCAGTTCTTC.

The chain couples TRBV5-1 to TRBJ1-3; D is unclear. Germline-derived CDR1 and CDR2 are SGHRS and YFSETQ. Trimming took 2 bases from V and 4 from J, leaving 13 bases between them. The CDR3 covers 15 residues. The DNA of the CDR3 is TGCGCCAGCAGCTTAGAGGGAATGAGAGGAAACACCATATATTTT. Translating gives CASSLEGMRGNTIYF. Full variable domain (rest looked up from reference TRBV5-1 and TRBJ1-3): KAGVTQTPRYLIKTRGQQVTLSCSPISGHRSVSWYQQTPGQGLQFLFEYFSETQRNKGNFPGRFSGRQFSNSRSEMNVSTLELGDSALYLCASSLEGMRGNTIYFGEGSWLTVV.

This clone was seen only a few times. The gene calls are TRBV10-2 and TRBJ2-2; no definite D call. V lost 3 bases to trimming and J lost 4 bases, with 0 bases between them. The germline V gene encodes CDR1 WSHSY and CDR2 SAAADI. The CDR3 is 11 amino acids. This CDR3 is CASSDTGELFF. DNA of the CDR3: TGCGCCAGCAGTGACACCGGGGAGCTGTTTTTT.

This clone was seen once. The rearrangement links TRBV5-1 to TRBJ2-7, with D possibly TRBD2 on 5 matching bases. Per the germline V gene, CDR1 is SGHRS and CDR2 is YFSETQ. The CDR3 totals 19 residues. The V and J ends lost 4 bases and 2 bases respectively, with 28 bases between them. The CDR3 spells CASSPDGVSLDSQPYEQYF. The CDR3 DNA is TGCGCCAGCAGCCCGGACGGAGTCTCTTTGGACTCGCAGCCCTACGAGCAGTACTTC. Complete variable domain (other parts from reference TRBV5-1 and TRBJ2-7): KAGVTQTPRYLIKTRGQQVTLSCSPISGHRSVSWYQQTPGQGLQFLFEYFSETQRNKGNFPGRFSGRQFSNSRSEMNVSTLELGDSALYLCASSPDGVSLDSQPYEQYFGPGTRLTVT.

There are a few counts of this clone. The rearrangement links TRBV6-5 to TRBJ2-2; D gene uncertain. The CDR3 runs to 13 residues. V was pared by 7 bases and J by 5 bases, with 11 bases between. Germline CDR1 is MNHEY and CDR2 is SVGAGI. The CDR3 sequence: CASNILGTGELFF. CDR3 nucleotide sequence: TGTGCCAGCAACATACTTGGGACCGGGGAGCTGTTTTTT.